This TCR beta chain was documented in a study of blood T cell repertoires in COVID-19. The CDR3 consists of 15 residues. The V gene's germline CDR1 is LNHDA and CDR2 SQIVND (reference sequence). V was clipped by 4 bases and J by 11 bases; unmatched bases: 12. Clones were sequenced by immunoSEQ multiplex PCR, and TCRdb holds only the in-frame ones, with some missing. The data hold approximately 260,000 clones, with around 81% observed a single time. The receptor's source is a man aged 45 to 65 who had recovered from COVID-19. This chain links TRBV19 with TRBJ1-1; 11 bases are a match to TRBD1. Sequenced material: PBMCs or T cells enriched from blood (not recorded which). The CDR3 sequence is CASSTLPRTGGKAFF. CDR3 nucleotides: TGTGCCAGTAGTACTCTACCCCGGACAGGGGGCAAGGCTTTCTTT.